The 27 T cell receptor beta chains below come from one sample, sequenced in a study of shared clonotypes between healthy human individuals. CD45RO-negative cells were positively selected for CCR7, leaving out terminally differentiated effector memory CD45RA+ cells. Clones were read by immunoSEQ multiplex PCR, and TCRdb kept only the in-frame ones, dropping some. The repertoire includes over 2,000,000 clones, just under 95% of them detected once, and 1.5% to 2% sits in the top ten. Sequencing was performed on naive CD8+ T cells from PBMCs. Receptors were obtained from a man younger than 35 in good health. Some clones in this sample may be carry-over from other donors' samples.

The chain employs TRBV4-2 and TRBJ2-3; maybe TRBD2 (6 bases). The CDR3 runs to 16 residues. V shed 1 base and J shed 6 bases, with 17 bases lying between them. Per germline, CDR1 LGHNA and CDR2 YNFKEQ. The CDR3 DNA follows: TGTGCCAGCAGCCAAGTCGGCGGGGCCCAGGAGGATACGCAGTATTTT. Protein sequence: CASSQVGGAQEDTQYF.

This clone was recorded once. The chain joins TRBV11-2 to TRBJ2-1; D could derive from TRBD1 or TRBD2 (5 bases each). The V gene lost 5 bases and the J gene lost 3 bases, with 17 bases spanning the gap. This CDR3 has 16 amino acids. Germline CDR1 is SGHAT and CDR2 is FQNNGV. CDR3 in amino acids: CASSHNRDLLYNEQFF. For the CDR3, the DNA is TGTGCCAGCAGCCATAATAGGGACCTACTCTACAATGAGCAGTTCTTC.

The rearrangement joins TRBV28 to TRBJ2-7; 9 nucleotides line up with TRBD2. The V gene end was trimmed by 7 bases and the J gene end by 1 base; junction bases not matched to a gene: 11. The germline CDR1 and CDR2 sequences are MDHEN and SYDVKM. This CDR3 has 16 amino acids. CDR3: CASTPLSGRGSYEQYF. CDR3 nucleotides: TGTGCCAGCACCCCGCTTAGCGGGAGAGGGTCCTACGAGCAGTACTTC.

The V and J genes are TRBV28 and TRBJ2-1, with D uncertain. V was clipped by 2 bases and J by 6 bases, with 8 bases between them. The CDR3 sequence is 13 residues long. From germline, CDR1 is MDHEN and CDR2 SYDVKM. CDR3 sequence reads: CASSLRESNEQFF. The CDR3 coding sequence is TGTGCCAGCAGTTTACGCGAGTCCAATGAGCAGTTCTTC.

The DNA of the CDR3 is TGTGCCAGCAGTTGGTCGGGGGGCCCGGGCAATCAGCCCCAGCATTTT. Protein: CASSWSGGPGNQPQHF. The chain carries TRBV28 and TRBJ1-5; TRBD1 might be the D (6 bases). The CDR3 sequence is 16 residues long. The ends were cut back, 4 bases at V and 2 bases at J, with 15 bases in the middle. Germline CDR1 MDHEN, CDR2 SYDVKM.

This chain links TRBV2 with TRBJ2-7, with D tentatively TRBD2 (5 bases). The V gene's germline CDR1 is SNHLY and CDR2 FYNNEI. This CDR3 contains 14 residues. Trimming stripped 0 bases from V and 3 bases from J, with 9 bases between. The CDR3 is CASSEAQRDYEQYF. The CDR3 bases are TGTGCCAGCAGTGAAGCGCAGAGGGACTACGAGCAGTACTTC.

The DNA of the CDR3 is TGTGCCAGCAGCGGACTAGCGGGGGACAATGAGCAGTTCTTC. Translating it yields CASSGLAGDNEQFF. The chain carries TRBV11-3 and TRBJ2-1; 13 bases align to TRBD2. Germline lookup yields CDR1 SGHNT and CDR2 YENEEA. J gave up 5 bases and V 5 bases, and 0 bases lay outside the gene matches. This CDR3 spans 14 amino acids.

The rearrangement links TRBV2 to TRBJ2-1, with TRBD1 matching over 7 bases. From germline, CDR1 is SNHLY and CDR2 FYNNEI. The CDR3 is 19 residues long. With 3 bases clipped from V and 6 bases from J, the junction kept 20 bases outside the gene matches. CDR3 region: CASSEPGTESGDIGNEQFF. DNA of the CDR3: TGTGCCAGCAGTGAGCCCGGGACAGAGTCTGGGGATATAGGCAATGAGCAGTTCTTC.

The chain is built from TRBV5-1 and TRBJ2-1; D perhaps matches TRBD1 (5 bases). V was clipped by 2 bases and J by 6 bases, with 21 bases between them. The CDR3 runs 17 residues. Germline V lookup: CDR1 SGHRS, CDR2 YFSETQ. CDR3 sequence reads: CASSFPDLGPVSNEQFF. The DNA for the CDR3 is TGCGCCAGCAGCTTCCCGGATTTGGGGCCAGTTAGCAATGAGCAGTTCTTC.

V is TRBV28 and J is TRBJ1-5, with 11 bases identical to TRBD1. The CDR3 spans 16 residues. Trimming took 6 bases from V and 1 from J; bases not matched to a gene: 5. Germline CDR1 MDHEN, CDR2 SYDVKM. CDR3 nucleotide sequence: TGTGCCAGCAGGGGGACAGGGGGTAGGAGCAATCAGCCCCAGCATTTT. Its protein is CASRGTGGRSNQPQHF.

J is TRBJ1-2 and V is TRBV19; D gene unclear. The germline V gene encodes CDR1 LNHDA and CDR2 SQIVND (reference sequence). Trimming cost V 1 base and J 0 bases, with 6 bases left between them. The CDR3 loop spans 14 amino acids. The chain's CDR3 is CASSIAPTNYGYTF. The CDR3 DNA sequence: TGTGCCAGTAGTATAGCACCAACTAACTATGGCTACACCTTC.

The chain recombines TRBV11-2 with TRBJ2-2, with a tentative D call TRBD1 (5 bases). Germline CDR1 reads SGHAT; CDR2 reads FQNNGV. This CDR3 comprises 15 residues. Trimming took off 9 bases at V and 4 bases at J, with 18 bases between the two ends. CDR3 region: CASGAPLTSTGELFF. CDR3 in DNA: TGTGCCAGTGGGGCCCCTCTTACTTCCACCGGGGAGCTGTTTTTT.

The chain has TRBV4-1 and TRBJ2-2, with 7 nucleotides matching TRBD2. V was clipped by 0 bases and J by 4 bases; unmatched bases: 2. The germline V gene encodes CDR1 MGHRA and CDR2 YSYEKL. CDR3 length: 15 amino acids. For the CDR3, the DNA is TGCGCCAGCAGCCAAGACGGGAGGTCCACCGGGGAGCTGTTTTTT. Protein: CASSQDGRSTGELFF.

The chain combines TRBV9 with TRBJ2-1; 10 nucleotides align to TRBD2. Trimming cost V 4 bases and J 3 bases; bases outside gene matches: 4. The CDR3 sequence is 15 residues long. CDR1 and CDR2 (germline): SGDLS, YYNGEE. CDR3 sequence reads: CASSPLAGDYNEQFF. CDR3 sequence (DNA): TGTGCCAGCAGCCCCCTAGCGGGAGACTACAATGAGCAGTTCTTC. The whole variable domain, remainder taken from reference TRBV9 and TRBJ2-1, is DSGVTQTPKHLITATGQRVTLRCSPRSGDLSVYWYQQSLDQGLQFLIQYYNGEERAKGNILERFSAQQFPDLHSELNLSSLELGDSALYFCASSPLAGDYNEQFFGPGTRLTVL.

The CDR3 spells CASSQIRQVSYEQYF. The CDR3 region has the DNA TGTGCCAGCAGTCAAATACGACAGGTATCCTACGAGCAGTACTTC. This chain links TRBV28 with TRBJ2-7, with a weak D call TRBD1 (6 bases). From germline, CDR1 is MDHEN and CDR2 SYDVKM. Trimming stripped 5 bases from V and 1 base from J, with 15 bases between. CDR3 size: 15 residues.

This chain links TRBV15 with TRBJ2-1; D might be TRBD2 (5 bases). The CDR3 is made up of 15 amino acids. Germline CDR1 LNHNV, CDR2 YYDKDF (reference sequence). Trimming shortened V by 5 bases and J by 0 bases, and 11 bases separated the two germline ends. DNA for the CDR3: TGTGCCACCAGCGATAGCGATAGCTCCTACAATGAGCAGTTCTTC. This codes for CATSDSDSSYNEQFF.

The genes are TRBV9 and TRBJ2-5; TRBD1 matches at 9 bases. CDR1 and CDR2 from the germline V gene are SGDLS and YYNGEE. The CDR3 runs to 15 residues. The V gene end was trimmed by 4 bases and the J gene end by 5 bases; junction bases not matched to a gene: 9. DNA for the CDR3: TGTGCCAGCAGCACAAACAGGGGGCCGGGGGAGACCCAGTACTTC. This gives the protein CASSTNRGPGETQYF.

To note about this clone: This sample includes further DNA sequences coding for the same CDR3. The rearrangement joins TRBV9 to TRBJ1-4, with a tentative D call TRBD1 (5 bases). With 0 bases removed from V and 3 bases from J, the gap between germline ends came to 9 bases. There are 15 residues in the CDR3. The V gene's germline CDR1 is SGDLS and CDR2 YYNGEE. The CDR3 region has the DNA TGTGCCAGCAGCGTAGATAGGGGAGCTAATGAAAAACTGTTTTTT. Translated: CASSVDRGANEKLFF.

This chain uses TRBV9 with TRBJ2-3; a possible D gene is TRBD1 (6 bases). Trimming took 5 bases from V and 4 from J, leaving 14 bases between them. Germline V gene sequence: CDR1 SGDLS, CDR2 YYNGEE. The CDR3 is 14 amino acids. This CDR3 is CASSPGTTPDTQYF. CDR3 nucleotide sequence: TGTGCCAGCAGTCCCGGGACAACCCCAGATACGCAGTATTTT.

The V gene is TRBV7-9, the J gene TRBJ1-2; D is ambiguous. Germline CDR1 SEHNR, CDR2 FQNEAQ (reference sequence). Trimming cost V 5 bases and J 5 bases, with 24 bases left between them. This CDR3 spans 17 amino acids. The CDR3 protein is CASSPLSPSELGYGYTF. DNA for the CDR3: TGTGCCAGCAGCCCCCTGAGTCCGTCCGAGTTGGGTTATGGCTACACCTTC. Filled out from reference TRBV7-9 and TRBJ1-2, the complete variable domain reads DTGVSQNPRHKITKRGQNVTFRCDPISEHNRLYWYRQTLGQGPEFLTYFQNEAQLEKSRLLSDRFSAERPKGSFSTLEIQRTEQGDSAMYLCASSPLSPSELGYGYTFGSGTRLTVV.

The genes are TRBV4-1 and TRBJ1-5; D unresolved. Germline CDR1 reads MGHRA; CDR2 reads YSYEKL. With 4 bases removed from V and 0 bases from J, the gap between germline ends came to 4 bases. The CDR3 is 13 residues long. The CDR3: CASSLRSNQPQHF. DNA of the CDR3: TGCGCCAGCAGCCTACGTAGCAATCAGCCCCAGCATTTT.

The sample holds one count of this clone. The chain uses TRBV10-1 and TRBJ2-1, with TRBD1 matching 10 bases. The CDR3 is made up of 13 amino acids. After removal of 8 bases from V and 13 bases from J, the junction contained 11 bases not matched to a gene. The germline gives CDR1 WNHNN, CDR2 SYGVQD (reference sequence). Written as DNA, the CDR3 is TGCGCCAGCCGACAGGGGGCCGGGGGGGAACAGTTCTTC. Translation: CASRQGAGGEQFF.

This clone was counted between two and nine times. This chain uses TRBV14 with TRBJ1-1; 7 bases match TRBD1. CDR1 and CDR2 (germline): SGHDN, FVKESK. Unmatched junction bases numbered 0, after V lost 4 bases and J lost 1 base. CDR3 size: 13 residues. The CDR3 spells CASSRQGNTEAFF. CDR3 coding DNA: TGTGCCAGCAGCCGACAGGGGAACACTGAAGCTTTCTTT.

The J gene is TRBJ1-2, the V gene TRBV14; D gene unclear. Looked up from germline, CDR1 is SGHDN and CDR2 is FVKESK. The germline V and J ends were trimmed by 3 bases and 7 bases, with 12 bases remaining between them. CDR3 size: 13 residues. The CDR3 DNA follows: TGTGCCAGCAGCCAGGGTTTTACCGGTGGCTACACCTTC. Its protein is CASSQGFTGGYTF.

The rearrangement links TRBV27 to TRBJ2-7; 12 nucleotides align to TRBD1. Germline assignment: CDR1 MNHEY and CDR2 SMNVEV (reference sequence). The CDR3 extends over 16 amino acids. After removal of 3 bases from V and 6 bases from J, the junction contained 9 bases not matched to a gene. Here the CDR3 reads CASSLGGGTGGREQYF. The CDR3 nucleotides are TGTGCCAGCAGTTTGGGGGGCGGGACAGGGGGCCGCGAGCAGTACTTC.

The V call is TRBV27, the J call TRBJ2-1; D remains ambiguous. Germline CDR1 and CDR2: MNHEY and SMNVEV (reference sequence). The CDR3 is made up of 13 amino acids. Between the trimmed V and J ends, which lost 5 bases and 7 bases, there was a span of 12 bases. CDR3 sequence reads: CASSVWVRNEQFF. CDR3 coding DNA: TGTGCCAGCAGTGTGTGGGTCCGGAATGAGCAGTTCTTC.

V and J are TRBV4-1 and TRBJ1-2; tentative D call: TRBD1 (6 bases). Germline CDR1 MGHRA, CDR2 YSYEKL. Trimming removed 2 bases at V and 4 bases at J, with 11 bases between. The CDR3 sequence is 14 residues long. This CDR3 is CASSQSGAAYGYTF. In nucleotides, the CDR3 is TGCGCCAGCAGCCAATCAGGGGCGGCCTATGGCTACACCTTC.